The 5 T cell receptor beta chains given below trace back to one sample, sequenced in a study of blood T cell repertoires in COVID-19. Profiled with immunoSEQ multiplex PCR; TCRdb holds only in-frame clones, not every one. The data contain approximately 260,000 clones, 89% of them singletons. The material sequenced was PBMCs or T cells enriched from blood (not recorded which). Source of these receptors: a woman in her fifties or sixties who had recovered from COVID-19.

The chain employs TRBV12-3 or TRBV12-4 and TRBJ1-2; D is possibly TRBD1 (5 bases). This CDR3 is 12 amino acids long. With 5 bases removed from V and 8 bases from J, the gap between germline ends came to 12 bases. The CDR3: CASSEQGWGYTF. The CDR3 coding sequence is TGTGCCAGCAGTGAGCAGGGTTGGGGCTACACCTTC.

The chain employs TRBV12-3 or TRBV12-4 and TRBJ1-3; D unclear. CDR3 size: 13 residues. V was cut by 6 bases and J by 1 base, with 7 bases left in between. The CDR3 loop is CASRFPSGNTIYF. DNA of the CDR3: TGTGCCAGCAGGTTTCCGTCTGGAAACACCATATATTTT.

This clone is a singleton in its sample. This chain connects TRBV18 to TRBJ1-4; 7 nucleotides agree with TRBD1. Germline loops: CDR1 KGHSH, CDR2 LQKENI. The CDR3 runs to 14 residues. J gave up 3 bases and V 2 bases, and 0 bases lay outside the gene matches. The CDR3 nucleotides are TGTGCCAGCTCACCAGGGACAGCTAATGAAAAACTGTTTTTT. Encoded protein: CASSPGTANEKLFF. Together with reference TRBV18 and TRBJ1-4, the CDR3 gives the full variable domain: NAGVMQNPRHLVRRRGQEARLRCSPMKGHSHVYWYRQLPEEGLKFMVYLQKENIIDESGMPKERFSAEFPKEGPSILRIQQVVRGDSAAYFCASSPGTANEKLFFGSGTQLSVL.

The chain links TRBV9 to TRBJ1-1, with unresolved D. Germline lookup yields CDR1 SGDLS and CDR2 YYNGEE. There are 16 residues in the CDR3. V lost 0 bases to trimming and J lost 5 bases, with 17 bases between them. The CDR3 region has the DNA TGTGCCAGCAGCGTAGAGGCTAGCGGGCGCTTTACTGAAGCTTTCTTT. It encodes CASSVEASGRFTEAFF.

The chain is built from TRBV24-1 and TRBJ1-1; tentative D call: TRBD1 (5 bases). In germline, CDR1 is KGHDR, CDR2 SFDVKD. Trimming shortened V by 3 bases and J by 7 bases, and 8 bases separated the two germline ends. The CDR3 loop spans 12 amino acids. This CDR3 is CATSDRTSEAFF. The CDR3 DNA sequence: TGTGCCACCAGTGATCGGACAAGTGAAGCTTTCTTT.